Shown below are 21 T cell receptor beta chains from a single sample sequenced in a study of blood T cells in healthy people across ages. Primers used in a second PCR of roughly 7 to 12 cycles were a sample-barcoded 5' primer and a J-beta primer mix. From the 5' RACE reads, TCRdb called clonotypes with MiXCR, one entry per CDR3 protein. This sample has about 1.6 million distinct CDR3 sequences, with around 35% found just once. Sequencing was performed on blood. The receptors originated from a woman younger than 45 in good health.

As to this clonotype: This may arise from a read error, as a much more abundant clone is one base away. The CDR3 region is CASSQGGSKNIQYF. CDR3 DNA sequence: TGTGCCAGCAGCCAAGGGGGATCCAAAAACATTCAGTACTTC. V and J are TRBV3-1 and TRBJ2-4; D is unclear. Germline values: CDR1 LGHDT, CDR2 YNNKEL (reference sequence). The CDR3 totals 14 residues. V dropped 1 base and J dropped 2 bases, with 6 bases sitting between them.

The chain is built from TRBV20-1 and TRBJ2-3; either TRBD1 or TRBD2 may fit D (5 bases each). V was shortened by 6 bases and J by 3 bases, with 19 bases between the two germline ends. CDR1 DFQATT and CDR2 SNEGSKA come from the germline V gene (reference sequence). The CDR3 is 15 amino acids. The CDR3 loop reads CSATTTTGTTDTQYF. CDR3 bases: TGCAGTGCCACAACAACGACCGGGACGACAGATACGCAGTATTTT.

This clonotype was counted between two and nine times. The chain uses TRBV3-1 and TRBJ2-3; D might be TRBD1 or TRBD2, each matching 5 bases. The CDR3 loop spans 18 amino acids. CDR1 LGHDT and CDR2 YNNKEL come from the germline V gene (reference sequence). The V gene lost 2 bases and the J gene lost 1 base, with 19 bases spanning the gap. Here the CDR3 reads CASSQTPSGRWGTDTQYF. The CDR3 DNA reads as TGTGCCAGCAGCCAAACCCCCTCGGGGCGGTGGGGCACAGATACGCAGTATTTT.

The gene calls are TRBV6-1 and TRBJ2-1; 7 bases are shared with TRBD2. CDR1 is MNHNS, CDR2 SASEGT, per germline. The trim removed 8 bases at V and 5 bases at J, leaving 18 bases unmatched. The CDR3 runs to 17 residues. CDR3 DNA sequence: TGTGCCAGCCCCATCAACGTCTATGAGGGAGGGGACAATGAGCAGTTCTTC. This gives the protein CASPINVYEGGDNEQFF.

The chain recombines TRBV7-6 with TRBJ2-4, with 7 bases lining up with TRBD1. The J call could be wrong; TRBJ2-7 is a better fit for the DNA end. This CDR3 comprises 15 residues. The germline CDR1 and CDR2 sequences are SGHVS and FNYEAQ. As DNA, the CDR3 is TGTGCCAGCAGCTTAGGACAGGGTGCTTTGGGCGAGCAGTACTTC. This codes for CASSLGQGALGEQYF.

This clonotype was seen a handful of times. The CDR3 reads CASSFPVKYNEQFF. The CDR3 DNA sequence: TGTGCCAGCAGCTTCCCCGTGAAGTACAATGAGCAGTTCTTC. This chain uses TRBV28 with TRBJ2-1; D remains ambiguous. Trimming pared 6 bases from V and 4 bases from J, leaving 13 bases between. Germline V CDR1 and CDR2: MDHEN, SYDVKM. The CDR3 is made up of 14 amino acids.

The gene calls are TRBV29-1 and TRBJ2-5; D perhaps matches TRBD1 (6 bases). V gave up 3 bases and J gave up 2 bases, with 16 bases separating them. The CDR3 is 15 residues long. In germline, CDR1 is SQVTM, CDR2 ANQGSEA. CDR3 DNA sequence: TGCAGCGTTGATGGGTTTGGGACAAGGCAAGAGACCCAGTACTTC. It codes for CSVDGFGTRQETQYF.

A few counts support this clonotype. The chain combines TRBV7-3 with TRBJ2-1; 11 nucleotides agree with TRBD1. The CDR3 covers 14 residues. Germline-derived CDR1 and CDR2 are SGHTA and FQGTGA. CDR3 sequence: CPPDRGLSYNEQFF. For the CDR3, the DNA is TGTCCACCGGACAGGGGGCTTTCCTACAATGAGCAGTTCTTC.

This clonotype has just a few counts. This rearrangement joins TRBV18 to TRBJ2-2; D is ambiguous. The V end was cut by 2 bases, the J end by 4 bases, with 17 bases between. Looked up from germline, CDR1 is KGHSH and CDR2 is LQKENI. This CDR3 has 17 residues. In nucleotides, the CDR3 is TGTGCCAGCTCACCAAAGGCCGGCCTGGACCTCACCGGGGAGCTGTTTTTT. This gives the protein CASSPKAGLDLTGELFF. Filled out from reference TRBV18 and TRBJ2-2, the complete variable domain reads NAGVMQNPRHLVRRRGQEARLRCSPMKGHSHVYWYRQLPEEGLKFMVYLQKENIIDESGMPKERFSAEFPKEGPSILRIQQVVRGDSAAYFCASSPKAGLDLTGELFFGEGSRLTVL.

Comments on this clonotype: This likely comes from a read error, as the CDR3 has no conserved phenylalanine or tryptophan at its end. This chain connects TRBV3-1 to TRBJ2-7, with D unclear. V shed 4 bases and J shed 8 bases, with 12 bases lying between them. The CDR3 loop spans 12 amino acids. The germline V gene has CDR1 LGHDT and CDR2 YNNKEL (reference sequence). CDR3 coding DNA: TGTGCCAGCAGCCCTGGTGGTCTGCAGCAGTACTGC. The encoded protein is CASSPGGLQQYC.

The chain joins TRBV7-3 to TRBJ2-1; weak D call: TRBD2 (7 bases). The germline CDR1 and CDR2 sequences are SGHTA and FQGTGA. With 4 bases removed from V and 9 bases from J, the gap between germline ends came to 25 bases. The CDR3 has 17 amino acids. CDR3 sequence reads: CASSSPVRGGRWGEQFF. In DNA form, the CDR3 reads TGTGCCAGCAGCTCTCCTGTAAGGGGGGGCAGGTGGGGTGAGCAGTTCTTC.

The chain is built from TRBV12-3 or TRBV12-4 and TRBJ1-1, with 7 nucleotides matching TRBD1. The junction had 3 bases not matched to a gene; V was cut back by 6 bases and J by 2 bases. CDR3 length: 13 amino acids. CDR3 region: CASRTGFNTEAFF. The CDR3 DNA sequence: TGTGCCAGCAGGACAGGGTTCAACACTGAAGCTTTCTTT.

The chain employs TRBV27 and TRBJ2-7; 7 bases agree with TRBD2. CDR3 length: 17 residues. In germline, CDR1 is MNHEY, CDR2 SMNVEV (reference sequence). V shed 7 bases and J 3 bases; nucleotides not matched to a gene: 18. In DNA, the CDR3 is TGTGCCAGCATGGTCAGTAGCGGGCACTGGGACCACTACGAGCAGTACTTC. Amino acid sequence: CASMVSSGHWDHYEQYF.

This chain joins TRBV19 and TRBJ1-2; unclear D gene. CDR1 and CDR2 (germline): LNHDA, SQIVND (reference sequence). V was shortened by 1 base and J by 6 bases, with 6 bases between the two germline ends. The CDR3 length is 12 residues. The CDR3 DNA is TGTGCCAGTAGTATAGGATGGGATGGCTACACCTTC. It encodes CASSIGWDGYTF.

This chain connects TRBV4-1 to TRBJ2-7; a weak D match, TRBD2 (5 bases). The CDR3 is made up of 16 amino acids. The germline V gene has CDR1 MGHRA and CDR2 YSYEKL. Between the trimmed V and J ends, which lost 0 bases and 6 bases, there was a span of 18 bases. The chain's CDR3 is CASSQDLRRVRGEQYF. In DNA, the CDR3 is TGCGCCAGCAGCCAAGATCTTAGGCGGGTTCGAGGCGAGCAGTACTTC.

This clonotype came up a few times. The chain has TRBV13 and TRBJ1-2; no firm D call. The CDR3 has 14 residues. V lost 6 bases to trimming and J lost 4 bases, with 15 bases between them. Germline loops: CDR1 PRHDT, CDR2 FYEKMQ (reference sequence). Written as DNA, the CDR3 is TGTGCCAGCAGACAAGGAGGTCGGGGCTATGGCTACACCTTC. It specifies CASRQGGRGYGYTF. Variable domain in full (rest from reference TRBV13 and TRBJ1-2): AAGVIQSPRHLIKEKRETATLKCYPIPRHDTVYWYQQGPGQDPQFLISFYEKMQSDKGSIPDRFSAQQFSDYHSELNMSSLELGDSALYFCASRQGGRGYGYTFGSGTRLTVV.

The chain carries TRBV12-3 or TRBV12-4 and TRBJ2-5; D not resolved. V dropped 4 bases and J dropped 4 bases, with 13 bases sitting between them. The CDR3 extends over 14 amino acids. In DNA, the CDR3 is TGTGCCAGCAGTTCCATGACACTGGGAGAGACCCAGTACTTC. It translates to CASSSMTLGETQYF.

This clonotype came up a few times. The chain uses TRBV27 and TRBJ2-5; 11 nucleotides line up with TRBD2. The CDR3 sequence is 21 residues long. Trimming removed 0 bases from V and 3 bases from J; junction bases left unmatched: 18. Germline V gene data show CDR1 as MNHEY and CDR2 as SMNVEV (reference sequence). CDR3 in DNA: TGTGCCAGCAGTTTATCGTGGACAGCACTAGCGGGGGCGGATAGGAAAGAGACCCAGTACTTC. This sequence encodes CASSLSWTALAGADRKETQYF.

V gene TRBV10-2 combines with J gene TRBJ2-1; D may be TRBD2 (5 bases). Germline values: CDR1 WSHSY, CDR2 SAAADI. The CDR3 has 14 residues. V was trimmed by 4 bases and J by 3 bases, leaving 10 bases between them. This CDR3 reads CASSGEYFYNEQFF. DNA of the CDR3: TGCGCCAGCAGTGGGGAGTATTTCTACAATGAGCAGTTCTTC.

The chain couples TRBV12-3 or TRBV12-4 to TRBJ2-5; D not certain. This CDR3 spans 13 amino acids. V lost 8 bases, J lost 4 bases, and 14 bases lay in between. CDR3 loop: CASGPKSAETQYF. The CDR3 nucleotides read TGTGCCAGCGGCCCAAAGTCGGCAGAGACCCAGTACTTC.

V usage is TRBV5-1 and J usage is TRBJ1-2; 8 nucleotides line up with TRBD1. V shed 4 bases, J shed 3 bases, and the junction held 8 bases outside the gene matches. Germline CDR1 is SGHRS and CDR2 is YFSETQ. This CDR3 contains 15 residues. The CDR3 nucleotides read TGCGCCAGCAGCCCCAACGGACAGGGATACTATGGCTACACCTTC. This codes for CASSPNGQGYYGYTF. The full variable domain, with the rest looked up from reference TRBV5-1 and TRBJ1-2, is KAGVTQTPRYLIKTRGQQVTLSCSPISGHRSVSWYQQTPGQGLQFLFEYFSETQRNKGNFPGRFSGRQFSNSRSEMNVSTLELGDSALYLCASSPNGQGYYGYTFGSGTRLTVV.